Listed below are T cell receptor beta chains from one sample, sequenced in a study of graft-versus-host responses after intestinal transplantation. Antigens for these TCRs are unknown. Only in-frame clones appear in the TCRdb table, and some are missing; sequencing was by immunoSEQ multiplex PCR. The sample has about 120,000 clones, approximately 95% seen once. This specimen consisted of unstimulated CD8+ T cells sorted from spleen or lymph node cells, obtained before intestinal transplant. All receptors come from a human donor who received an intestinal transplant. The CDR3 runs from the conserved cysteine through the conserved F or W. The D gene is left open where the match is weak. Clone size appears in some rows only: once, few, many, or a class for an expanded clone.

J gene: TRBJ1-1; V gene: TRBV28; clone size: NA; D gene: NA; CDR3 DNA: TGTGCCAGCAGTTTACTCGACACAGCAATGAACACTGAAGCTTTCTTT; CDR3 protein: CASSLLDTAMNTEAFF
J gene: TRBJ2-2; V gene: TRBV7-6; clone size: NA; D gene: NA; CDR3 DNA: TGTGCCAGCAGCCCCCTCATGGTCTCCGGGAACACCGGGGAGCTGTTTTTT; CDR3 protein: CASSPLMVSGNTGELFF
J gene: TRBJ2-1; V gene: TRBV15; clone size: NA; D gene: TRBD1; CDR3 DNA: TGTGCCACCAGCGTAGGGGGCTGGGGAGAGCAGTTCTTC; CDR3 protein: CATSVGGWGEQFF
J gene: TRBJ2-7; V gene: TRBV7-2; clone size: NA; D gene: TRBD2; CDR3 DNA: TGTGCCAGCAGCTTAAGAGCGGGAGGGGCCTACGAGCAGTACTTC; CDR3 protein: CASSLRAGGAYEQYF
J gene: TRBJ2-5; V gene: TRBV7-9; clone size: once; D gene: NA; CDR3 DNA: TGTGCCAGCAGCTTAGCGCAAGAGACCCAGTACTTC; CDR3 protein: CASSLAQETQYF
J gene: TRBJ1-5; V gene: TRBV27; clone size: NA; D gene: NA; CDR3 DNA: TGTGCCAGCAGTTTAACCCCCCCTAGGACGTCTCCCGAGTATAGCAATCAGCCCCAGCATTTT; CDR3 protein: CASSLTPPRTSPEYSNQPQHF
J gene: TRBJ2-7; V gene: TRBV7-2; clone size: NA; D gene: NA; CDR3 DNA: TGTGCCAGCAGCTTGGTAGCGAGAACCTACGAGCAGTACTTC; CDR3 protein: CASSLVARTYEQYF
J gene: TRBJ1-2; V gene: TRBV6-4; clone size: NA; D gene: NA; CDR3 DNA: TGTGCCAGCAGCCCTGGGGCTAACTATGGCTACACCTTC; CDR3 protein: CASSPGANYGYTF
J gene: TRBJ1-1; V gene: TRBV4-3; clone size: NA; D gene: NA; CDR3 DNA: TGCGCCAGCAGCCAAGATGGAGATACAGGGAACACTGAAGCTTTCTTT; CDR3 protein: CASSQDGDTGNTEAFF
J gene: TRBJ2-2; V gene: TRBV7-3; clone size: once; D gene: NA; CDR3 DNA: TGTGCCAGCACCTCAATCGGCGGGGAGCTGTTTTTT; CDR3 protein: CASTSIGGELFF
J gene: TRBJ1-1; V gene: TRBV5-1; clone size: NA; D gene: NA; CDR3 DNA: TGCGCCAGCAGTTTCATGGGGCATGAAGAGAACACTGAAGCTTTCTTT; CDR3 protein: CASSFMGHEENTEAFF
J gene: TRBJ2-7; V gene: TRBV15; clone size: NA; D gene: TRBD2; CDR3 DNA: TGTGCCACCAGCAGAGATCGCGGCCTAGCGGACTACGAGCAGTACTTC; CDR3 protein: CATSRDRGLADYEQYF
J gene: TRBJ1-2; V gene: TRBV7-9; clone size: NA; D gene: TRBD1; CDR3 DNA: TGTGCCAGCAGCTCGGACAGGCGAGGGTACTATGGCTACACCTTC; CDR3 protein: CASSSDRRGYYGYTF
J gene: TRBJ2-4; V gene: TRBV28; clone size: NA; D gene: TRBD2; CDR3 DNA: TGTGCCAGCAGTTTTAGCGGGCGAAACATTCAGTACTTC; CDR3 protein: CASSFSGRNIQYF
J gene: TRBJ1-5; V gene: TRBV7-6; clone size: NA; D gene: NA; CDR3 DNA: TGTGCCAGCAGCTTAGTACCGGGGTCCAATCAGCCCCAGCATTTT; CDR3 protein: CASSLVPGSNQPQHF
J gene: TRBJ1-5; V gene: TRBV7-9; clone size: NA; D gene: NA; CDR3 DNA: TGTGCCAGCAGCTTAGTTGAGAAAGGGGGGAATCAGCCCCAGCATTTT; CDR3 protein: CASSLVEKGGNQPQHF
J gene: TRBJ2-1; V gene: TRBV29-1; clone size: once; D gene: NA; CDR3 DNA: TGCAGCGTCGGATGGGGTTACAATGAGCAGTTCTTC; CDR3 protein: CSVGWGYNEQFF
J gene: TRBJ2-7; V gene: TRBV28; clone size: NA; D gene: TRBD2; CDR3 DNA: TGTGCCAGCAGTTTCGGGACTAGGGCAAACTACGAGCAGTACTTC; CDR3 protein: CASSFGTRANYEQYF
J gene: TRBJ1-2; V gene: TRBV7-3; clone size: NA; D gene: TRBD1; CDR3 DNA: TGTGCCAGCAGCTATATCATCAGGGGGCGGTGGGATGGCTACACCTTC; CDR3 protein: CASSYIIRGRWDGYTF
J gene: TRBJ2-7; V gene: TRBV6-6; clone size: NA; D gene: NA; CDR3 DNA: TGTGCCAGCAGTTACTCGATGCAGTCGGGCGAGCAGTACTTC; CDR3 protein: CASSYSMQSGEQYF
J gene: TRBJ2-6; V gene: TRBV15; clone size: NA; D gene: NA; CDR3 DNA: TGTGCCACCAGCAGAGATGGGATGAGCTCTGGGGCCAACGTCCTGACTTTC; CDR3 protein: CATSRDGMSSGANVLTF
J gene: TRBJ2-3; V gene: TRBV11-2; clone size: NA; D gene: TRBD2; CDR3 DNA: TGTGCCAGCAGCTTAGTCCCTAGCGGGAGCGGCCCAGATACGCAGTATTTT; CDR3 protein: CASSLVPSGSGPDTQYF
J gene: TRBJ2-3; V gene: TRBV4-1; clone size: NA; D gene: TRBD2; CDR3 DNA: TGCGCCAGCAGCCAAGATTGGCCTAGCGGAGATACGCAGTATTTT; CDR3 protein: CASSQDWPSGDTQYF